The T cell receptor (beta chain) under discussion was sequenced for a study of T cell responses to AZD1222 COVID-19 vaccine. Study-wide points: At study baseline, merely about 6 AZD1222 recipients were seropositive. Regions 160-218 and 743-854 dominated among vaccine-associated CD4 TCRs spanning spike. Reports say nearly half of spike-specific TCRs go after unmutated variant regions. It should be noted that donors were predominantly white British and more often female, and clonal diversity was possibly underestimated.

With regard to this clone: Its matching antigen is unknown.

The V end lost 7 bases, the J end lost 5 bases, and 21 bases lay between the germline ends. Germline V lookup: CDR1 LNHDA, CDR2 SQIVND (reference sequence). The CDR3 length is 16 residues. Sequenced by immunoSEQ multiplex PCR; TCRdb stores in-frame clones only, minus some. Among roughly 100,000 clones listed, around nine tenths were seen once. This TCR was sampled from an adult who received the MenACWY meningococcal vaccine as a control. Sequenced material: peripheral blood, taken 28 days after the second dose of the MenACWY control vaccine. The chain combines TRBV19 with TRBJ1-5; D might be TRBD1 (5 bases). The CDR3 reads CASTKISGQGYQPQHF. DNA of the CDR3: TGTGCCAGTACCAAGATAAGTGGGCAGGGTTATCAGCCCCAGCATTTT.